This T cell receptor (beta chain) emerged from a study of response to subunit inactivated influenza vaccine. Findings of the study overall: The authors offered the suggestion that each seasonal influenza vaccination recruits few new T cells.

The CDR3 is 19 residues long. CDR1 and CDR2 from the germline V gene are SGHRS and YFSETQ. Trimming removed 4 bases at V and 3 bases at J, with 28 bases between. With regard to this clonotype: Antigen: not known.

Each CDR3 protein is one row after TCRdb ran MiXCR on the RT-PCR reads. The sample includes about 800,000 distinct CDR3 sequences, 21% of them seen just once. V is TRBV5-1 and J is TRBJ1-2; D is unresolved. The clonotype comes from a man in his fifties who received an inactivated influenza vaccine. Sequencing used PBMCs from blood, obtained 4 to 6 days after vaccination. The CDR3, as DNA: TGCGCCAGCAGCAATATGAGGTTGGCGAGCGGGCGCCCCGACTATGGCTACACCTTC. It encodes CASSNMRLASGRPDYGYTF.